This is a list of T cell receptor beta chains from one sample in a study of a mutant IDH1 vaccine in newly diagnosed glioma. Produced via immunoSEQ multiplex PCR; TCRdb's table is partial and in-frame only. Of 65,000 or so clones in the sample, 70% to 90% were seen once. These receptors' targets are unknown. The sample here was PBMCs, taken from a glioma patient whose treatment included an IDH1 peptide vaccine. The receptors come from a young man with glioma. Each CDR3 is given with its conserved first and last residue. The D gene is left open where the match is weak. For some rows the clone size is stated as once, few or many, or as a class when expanded; others skip it.

clone size	D gene	V gene	J gene	CDR3 DNA	CDR3 protein
-	-	TRBV27	TRBJ2-7	TGTGCCAGCAGTTGGGGCAGGGGTTACGAGCAGTACTTC	CASSWGRGYEQYF
-	-	TRBV6-6	TRBJ2-7	TGTGCCAGCAGTTACTCGACCTCCGGGACCTACGAGCAGTACTTC	CASSYSTSGTYEQYF
-	-	TRBV28	TRBJ1-6	TGTGCCAGCTCCACGGGAAGCTCCTATAATTCACCCCTCCACTTT	CASSTGSSYNSPLHF
-	-	TRBV28	TRBJ1-6	TGTGCCAGCAGAGCCCCTCAGGGTTATAATTCACCCCTCCACTTT	CASRAPQGYNSPLHF
-	TRBD1	TRBV6-4	TRBJ1-2	TGTGCCAGCAGTGAAACAGGGGAACTTGGCTACACCTTC	CASSETGELGYTF
few	TRBD1	TRBV4-1	TRBJ1-5	TGCGCCAGCAGCCTACAGGGGGTTACTGGCAATCAGCCCCAGCATTTT	CASSLQGVTGNQPQHF
-	-	TRBV27	TRBJ1-5	TGTGCCAGCAGTTCAATGGGGGGGTATCAGCCCCAGCATTTT	CASSSMGGYQPQHF
-	TRBD1	TRBV7-6	TRBJ1-2	TGTGCCAGCAGCGGACAGGGATTCGGCTACACCTTC	CASSGQGFGYTF
-	-	TRBV5-4	TRBJ1-1	TGTGCCAGCAGCTTTTCCAGGGACCAGATGAACACTGAAGCTTTCTTT	CASSFSRDQMNTEAFF
few	-	TRBV6-5	TRBJ2-5	TGTGCCAGCAGCCCCACCCCCTTAAAAGAGACCCAGTACTTC	CASSPTPLKETQYF
once	-	TRBV7-8	TRBJ1-1	TGTGCCAGCAGCTTAGCTCCCAGCATGAACACTGAAGCTTTCTTT	CASSLAPSMNTEAFF
-	-	TRBV11-2	TRBJ1-1	TGTGCCAGCAGCTTAGGGGGGGCAGTATCGTCCTCGAACACTGAAGCTTTCTTT	CASSLGGAVSSSNTEAFF
-	TRBD2	TRBV5-5	TRBJ2-3	TGTGCCAGCAGCTGGAGAGTAGCGGGGGATACGCAGTATTTT	CASSWRVAGDTQYF
-	TRBD1	TRBV7-2	TRBJ2-7	TGTGCCAGCAGCTTTTGGACAGGGAGCCACGAGCAGTACTTC	CASSFWTGSHEQYF
-	-	TRBV7-9	TRBJ1-2	TGTGCCAGCAGCTTAATATCGGGGAACTATGGCTACACCTTC	CASSLISGNYGYTF
-	TRBD1	TRBV7-9	TRBJ2-5	TGTGCCAGCAGCTTAACAGGGGGACAAGAGACCCAGTACTTC	CASSLTGGQETQYF
once	-	TRBV6-5	TRBJ1-6	TGTGCCAGCAGTTATAGGGGTTCGGGTTCACCCCTCCACTTT	CASSYRGSGSPLHF
-	-	TRBV30	TRBJ2-7	TGTGCCTGGAAGGGGCGGGAATCCCGCATCTACGAGCAGTACTTC	CAWKGRESRIYEQYF
-	TRBD1	TRBV18	TRBJ1-5	TGTGCCAGCTCGCTAGCCCCGGGACAGGGGAAGGGTAATCAGCCCCAGCATTTT	CASSLAPGQGKGNQPQHF
-	-	TRBV4-1	TRBJ1-2	TGCGCCAGCAGCCAAGAATTTGCCCTAAACTATGGCTACACCTTC	CASSQEFALNYGYTF
-	TRBD1	TRBV5-1	TRBJ2-7	TGCGCCAGCAGCCTGAGGGTTGGGACAGGGGAATCCTACGAGCAGTACTTC	CASSLRVGTGESYEQYF
-	TRBD1	TRBV19	TRBJ1-5	TGTGCCAGTAGGACAGGACAGGGGGCGAATCAGCCCCAGCATTTT	CASRTGQGANQPQHF
few	-	TRBV10-1	TRBJ1-2	TGCGCCAGCAGTGAGTCAAGAGCGGACGGCTACACCTTC	CASSESRADGYTF
-	TRBD1	TRBV5-1	TRBJ2-7	TGCGCCAGCAGCTTTCAAGGGACAGGAGCCTACGAGCAGTACTTC	CASSFQGTGAYEQYF
-	-	TRBV19	TRBJ2-5	TGTGCCAGTAGTACCGAACTAGAGTACCAAGAGACCCAGTACTTC	CASSTELEYQETQYF
-	-	TRBV6-5	TRBJ1-6	TGTGCCAGCAGTTACAGGGGGACAAATTCACCCCTCCACTTT	CASSYRGTNSPLHF
once	TRBD1	TRBV6-4	TRBJ2-1	TGTGCCAGCAGTCCTAAGGACAGGGGCACCTACAATGAGCAGTTCTTC	CASSPKDRGTYNEQFF
-	TRBD1	TRBV7-9	TRBJ1-1	TGTGCCAGCAGCTTAGCGCGGAGGGGGCTGGGGAACACTGAAGCTTTCTTT	CASSLARRGLGNTEAFF
-	-	TRBV7-6	TRBJ2-3	TGTGCCAGCAGCTTAGAGGCAGGGCCAACAGATACGCAGTATTTT	CASSLEAGPTDTQYF
few	-	TRBV18	TRBJ1-1	TGTGCCAGCTCACCTGGTGCAGGGCACACTGAAGCTTTCTTT	CASSPGAGHTEAFF
-	-	TRBV7-9	TRBJ2-6	TGTGCCAGCAGCTTAGGCGGCTCTGGGGCCAACGTCCTGACTTTC	CASSLGGSGANVLTF
-	TRBD1	TRBV29-1	TRBJ2-5	TGCAGCGTTGAAGGGGTCCGGGACAGGGAAATTCAAACCCAGTACTTC	CSVEGVRDREIQTQYF
-	-	TRBV6-5	TRBJ1-2	TGTGCCAGCAGCTCCGGGACGGGGCTAGCCTATGGCTACACCTTC	CASSSGTGLAYGYTF
-	TRBD1	TRBV11-2	TRBJ1-1	TGTGCCAGCAGCTTAGCAGGGGGGTTGAACACTGAAGCTTTCTTT	CASSLAGGLNTEAFF
once	TRBD2	TRBV29-1	TRBJ2-3	TGCAGCGTTTCCGGGACTAGCGGCACAGATACGCAGTATTTT	CSVSGTSGTDTQYF
-	-	TRBV7-8	TRBJ2-1	TGTGCCAGCAGCTTAAGCCCTACAGGGTCGCACTACAATGAGCAGTTCTTC	CASSLSPTGSHYNEQFF
-	-	TRBV7-9	TRBJ1-3	TGTGCCAGCAGCTTAGCGAGAACAGGAGCCGGAAACACCATATATTTT	CASSLARTGAGNTIYF
-	-	TRBV19	TRBJ1-1	TGTGCCAGTAGTATGGGGAGGGGAACTGAAGCTTTCTTT	CASSMGRGTEAFF
-	-	TRBV30	TRBJ1-1	TGTGCCTGTCACCCCTGGGGGAAATCAGCTTTCTTT	CACHPWGKSAFF
-	-	TRBV6-5	TRBJ1-1	TGTGCCAGCAGGCGGAACACTGAAGCTTTCTTT	CASRRNTEAFF
-	-	TRBV15	TRBJ2-1	TGTGCCACCAGCAAGTTCCCCTACAATGAGCAGTTCTTC	CATSKFPYNEQFF
-	-	TRBV29-1	TRBJ2-2	TGCAGCACCTCGACAGAGAATTACGAAACCGGGGAGCTGTTTTTT	CSTSTENYETGELFF
-	-	TRBV4-1	TRBJ2-7	TGCGCCAGCAGCCAAGGGGACGGAGGGAACGAGCAGTACTTC	CASSQGDGGNEQYF
-	-	TRBV6-5	TRBJ1-3	TGTGCCAGCATCCCGGGGGGGTCTGGAAACACCATATATTTT	CASIPGGSGNTIYF
-	-	TRBV6-1	TRBJ2-7	TGTGCCAGCAGTGAAAATCCCTACGAGCAGTACTTC	CASSENPYEQYF
-	-	TRBV15	TRBJ2-7	TGTGCCACCAGCAGAGGGACGTCAGGCCCCTACGAGCAGTACTTC	CATSRGTSGPYEQYF
-	TRBD1	TRBV7-9	TRBJ2-7	TGTGCCAGCAGCTTAGCACGGACAGGAAGGACCTACGAGCAGTACTTC	CASSLARTGRTYEQYF
-	-	TRBV7-9	TRBJ2-7	TGTGCCAGCAGCTTATCCCCCTACGAGCAGTACTTC	CASSLSPYEQYF
-	-	TRBV13	TRBJ1-6	TGTGCCAGCAGCTTAGGGGCAGTTGTAGGTTCACCCCTCCACTTT	CASSLGAVVGSPLHF
-	-	TRBV2	TRBJ2-5	TGTGCCAGCAGTGAAGATGTGGGGGTTCTAAGGGGAGAGACCCAGTACTTC	CASSEDVGVLRGETQYF
once	TRBD2	TRBV11-3	TRBJ2-7	TGTGCCAGCAGCTTAGGGTTGGGACTAGCATCCAACGAGCAGTACTTC	CASSLGLGLASNEQYF
-	-	TRBV5-6	TRBJ1-2	TGTGCCAGCAGCTTGGTGGGTTTGGAGTATGGCTACACCTTC	CASSLVGLEYGYTF
-	-	TRBV7-5	TRBJ2-2	TGTGCCAGAAGATACAAATCCGGGACAGCGAACACCGGGGAGCTGTTTTTT	CARRYKSGTANTGELFF
-	-	TRBV5-1	TRBJ2-1	TGCGCCAGCAGCTTGGGACAGGCCCAGAATGAGCAGTTCTTC	CASSLGQAQNEQFF
-	TRBD1	TRBV14	TRBJ1-2	TGTGCCAGCAGCCCCGGGACAGGGGGCGGGTATGGCTACACCTTC	CASSPGTGGGYGYTF
few	-	TRBV5-1	TRBJ1-1	TGCGCCAGCAGCCCTGAGGGGGTCCCTGAAGCTTTCTTT	CASSPEGVPEAFF
-	-	TRBV27	TRBJ1-5	TGTGCCAGCAGCAGAGCTCCGGGACACTCGATTTATAGCAATCAGCCCCAGCATTTT	CASSRAPGHSIYSNQPQHF
-	-	TRBV7-9	TRBJ1-2	TGTGCCAGCAGTTCAAAACCCGGACCCAACTATGGCTACACCTTC	CASSSKPGPNYGYTF
-	TRBD1	TRBV5-8	TRBJ1-1	TGTGCCAGCAGCCTACAGGGGACTGAAGCTTTCTTT	CASSLQGTEAFF
-	TRBD2	TRBV10-2	TRBJ2-5	TGCGCCAGCAGTGAGGGACTAGCGGGGAGGTACCAAGAGACCCAGTACTTC	CASSEGLAGRYQETQYF